This paragraph covers one TCR beta chain sequence. TCRdb's copy holds only in-frame clones and misses some; the assay was immunoSEQ multiplex PCR. The sample holds 90,000 to 120,000 clones, 70% to 80% seen once. The sample is drawn from a study of blood T cell repertoires in COVID-19. The CDR3 has 17 amino acids. CDR1 and CDR2 from the germline V gene are LGHNA and YNFKEQ. V shed 0 bases, J shed 5 bases, and the junction held 9 bases outside the gene matches. The source is a man between 65 and 85 years old with active or convalescent COVID-19. The chain joins TRBV4-2 to TRBJ2-1, with 8 bases lining up with TRBD2. The material sequenced was peripheral blood. CDR3 DNA sequence: TGTGCCAGCAGCCAAGATTCGGGAGCGGGGGCCAACAATGAGCAGTTCTTC. As protein: CASSQDSGAGANNEQFF.